Listed here is a single TCR beta chain. The antigen it binds to is not known. No much larger clone is present one base from it, and per-base qualities are unavailable. The 39 donors, aged 6 to 90 years, were systemically healthy Caucasian individuals from Russia. Around 10 milliliters of peripheral blood were drawn from each donor into EDTA-treated Vacutainer tubes. PBMCs were isolated by Ficoll-Paque density-gradient centrifugation, with at least 7 million obtained per sample. Trizol reagent was used to extract total RNA from the PBMCs, yielding at least 5 micrograms per sample. Naive CD45RAhigh/CD27high T cell percentages were measured by flow cytometry on a PBMC aliquot from every donor. This specimen belongs to a study of blood T cells in healthy people across ages (dated by TCRdb to 2014 to 2015). At the level of the whole study: In model experiments, template switching captured about one uniquely barcoded TCR beta cDNA molecule for every two T cells. The study measured age-related changes in TCR beta repertoire diversity using deep sequencing normalized with unique cDNA molecular identifiers. The donors were split into four age groups: young (average around 15 years), middle-aged (around 37), aged (more than 60) and long-lived (approximately 80). For two donors (one aged 18 to 30 and one aged 80 or older), the study analyzed two additional independent replicas of 1 million unique cDNA reads from the same blood draw.

Library creation used 5' RACE. Sequencing was carried out with an Illumina HiSeq 2500. A second PCR of roughly 6 to 12 cycles was run with a J-beta primer mix and a sample-barcoded 5' primer. A template-switch 5' adaptor carrying 12 random nucleotides introduced a unique molecular identifier onto each TCR beta cDNA molecule. At least 2.5 million CDR3-containing paired-end reads were obtained from each sample. First-strand cDNA was synthesized from all RNA with the Mint cDNA synthesis kit, primed by a TRBC-specific oligonucleotide. Following uracil-DNA glycosylase treatment, all cDNA underwent a first 18-cycle PCR with the universal primers M1SS and BC2_uni_R. The original pipeline was this. Each sample was normalized by randomly selecting 1 million high-quality reads, each carrying a distinct molecular identifier. Instead of being binned into consensus sequences, reads that shared molecular identifiers were thrown out. CDR3 identification, clonotype clustering and error correction used MiTCR with a Q25 quality threshold and the strictest error-elimination algorithm. Lower-bound total TCR beta diversity was estimated with a nonparametric unseen species model using Euler transformation. TCRdb ran its own pipeline on the public reads, namely fastp trimming at Q25 and MiXCR clone calling, and kept in-frame beta chains. Every entry covers one CDR3 protein and lists the most common genes and DNA from its rows. The V and J calls shown here were made by TCRdb, not taken from the authors' results. Counted in this sample were more than 450,000 distinct CDR3 sequences; 27% of them appeared once. The biggest ten clones account for approximately 4% of the sample.

What the research found in general, with its limitations: The CMV infection status of donors was not known, potentially confounding age-related changes in expanded clonotypes. The percentage of naive T cells measured by flow cytometry correlated strongly with observed TCR beta diversity. Bulk unsorted PBMC profiling prevented conclusive comparison of naive and antigen-experienced compartments. Estimates of total diversity from one million sequenced T cells were regarded as lower bounds and underestimates. As age increased, observed TCR beta diversity per million T cells dropped in a roughly linear way, and a significant reduction was already evident by age about 40. The long-lived group showed more naive CD4+ T cells, fewer expanded clones and increased TCR diversity than the aged group, suggesting age selection.

Separately, the same data were catalogued under a study of T cells of mothers and their children. In that second paper, the authors write: Nine systemically healthy Caucasian individuals, comprising three mothers and their six children, were included as donors. cDNA synthesis consumed the entire amount of extracted RNA, loaded at about 1.6 ug RNA in each 15 ul reaction. In the second PCR, sample barcodes and 2-4 random nucleotides were introduced via the M1S primer. Each mother yielded over 9 million TCR beta CDR3 reads and each child some 3 million reads. In both related and unrelated pairs, thymic selection shapes the output of TCR recombination in a similar way, with inherited differences having only a minor effect. Normalized repertoire overlap was always slightly but never significantly higher in related than unrelated mother-child pairs. No persistent microchimeric T cell clones were found, with a detection sensitivity of approximately 100 clones per million clonotypes. The study used deep NGS to compare TCR beta repertoires of mothers and children, seeking features distinguishing related mother-child pairs from unrelated individuals. Mothers averaged roughly 40 +/- 4 years of age and children averaged 11 +/- 4 years. Libraries were sequenced on Illumina HiSeq 2000 with 100+100 nt paired-end reads after adapter ligation with NEBNext reagents. Mother and child libraries were prepared a month apart and sequenced in separate runs to prevent cross-contamination. For each donor, somewhere between roughly 450,000 and 2,100,000 distinct TCR beta clonotypes were identified. Naive TCR beta clonotypes were estimated from low-frequency clonotypes matched to each donor's FACS-determined naive share, without sorting.

The sample taken for sequencing was blood. The clonotype comes from a boy aged 2 to 9 in good health.

The CDR3 region reads CASSTGAVAPGELFF. The DNA sequence is given as TGTGCCAGCAGTACAGGGGCGGTGGCTCCCGGGGAGCTGTTTTTT. This sequence uses TRBV27 and TRBJ2-2, and 7 junctional nucleotides match TRBD1. In the germline V gene (reference sequence), CDR1 corresponds to MNHEY and CDR2 to SMNVEV. There are 15 amino acids in the CDR3, from cysteine to phenylalanine inclusive. Only the CDR3 portion is preserved as DNA: 45 bases, with reading frame beginning at the first base. V trim: 5 bases; J trim: 6 bases; unmatched bases: 9.